This T cell receptor beta chain is drawn from a study of PD-L1 blockade in urothelial cancer. Study-level information: Atezolizumab was started by patients at some point between 2014 and 2016 at 1,200 mg intravenously every 3 weeks.

Only in-frame clones appear in the TCRdb table, and some are missing; sequencing was by immunoSEQ multiplex PCR. This sample has 71,000 or so clones; roughly nine tenths occur once, and the top ten carry approximately 3.2%. Metastatic or locally advanced urothelial carcinoma was present in the patients. Sampling of each patient yielded between 1 and 8 specimens, collected pretreatment and on-treatment. This CDR3 is built from 13 residues. The V and J ends lost 2 bases and 0 bases respectively, with 2 bases between them. Germline values: CDR1 MNHEY, CDR2 SVGAGI. This specimen consisted of PBMCs, obtained around atezolizumab (anti-PD-L1) treatment. The receptor was derived from a man in his fifties or sixties with urothelial cancer. V is TRBV6-5 and J is TRBJ1-3; D ambiguous. The CDR3 DNA follows: TGTGCCAGCAGTTACCGCTCTGGAAACACCATATATTTT. As protein: CASSYRSGNTIYF.